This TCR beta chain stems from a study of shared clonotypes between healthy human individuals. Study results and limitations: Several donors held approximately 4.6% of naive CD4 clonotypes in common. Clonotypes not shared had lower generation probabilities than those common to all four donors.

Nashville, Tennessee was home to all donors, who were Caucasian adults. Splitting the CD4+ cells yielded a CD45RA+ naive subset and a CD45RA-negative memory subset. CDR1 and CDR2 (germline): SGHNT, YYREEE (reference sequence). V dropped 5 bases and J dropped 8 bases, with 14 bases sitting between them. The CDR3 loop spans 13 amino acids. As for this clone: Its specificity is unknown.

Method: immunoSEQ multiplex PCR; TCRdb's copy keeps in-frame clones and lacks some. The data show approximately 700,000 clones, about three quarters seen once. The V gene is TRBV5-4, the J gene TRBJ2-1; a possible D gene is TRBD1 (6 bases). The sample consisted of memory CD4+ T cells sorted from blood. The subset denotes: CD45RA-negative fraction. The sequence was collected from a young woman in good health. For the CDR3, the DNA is TGTGCCAGCAGTTTATCCGGACAGTATGAGCAGTTCTTC. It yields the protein CASSLSGQYEQFF.